These T cell receptor beta chains were read from a single sample in a study of Ad26.COV2.S vaccination and SARS-CoV-2 variants. The assay was immunoSEQ multiplex PCR, and TCRdb's table has in-frame clones only and misses some. The table includes 510,000 or so clones, about 83% detected once. Sequencing used peripheral blood, obtained in a trial of Ad26.COV2.S vaccine versus placebo. Every receptor here comes from a person aged 18-60 years who received the Ad26.COV2.S COVID-19 vaccine or a placebo. The CDR3 runs from the conserved cysteine through the conserved F or W. A D gene is named only where the DNA matches it firmly. Size values are once, few and many counts, or a class for expanded clones, and some rows have none.

len: 17; d_gene: NA; v_gene: TRBV5-1; abundance: NA; j_gene: TRBJ1-4; CDR3aa: CASSLKRAGSENEKLFF; CDR3nt: TGCGCCAGCAGCTTGAAAAGAGCAGGGTCAGAAAATGAAAAACTGTTTTTT
len: 15; d_gene: NA; v_gene: TRBV4-1; abundance: NA; j_gene: TRBJ1-5; CDR3aa: CASSQDTSFSQPQHF; CDR3nt: TGCGCCAGCAGCCAAGATACCAGTTTCTCTCAGCCCCAGCATTTT
len: 11; d_gene: NA; v_gene: TRBV6-5; abundance: NA; j_gene: TRBJ2-3; CDR3aa: CASKRADTQYF; CDR3nt: TGTGCCAGCAAGAGGGCGGATACGCAGTATTTT
len: 20; d_gene: TRBD2; v_gene: TRBV19; abundance: NA; j_gene: TRBJ2-3; CDR3aa: CASSPYAPGLAGPGTDTQYF; CDR3nt: TGTGCCAGTAGCCCATATGCACCGGGACTAGCGGGACCCGGCACAGATACGCAGTATTTT
len: 14; d_gene: NA; v_gene: TRBV6-6; abundance: NA; j_gene: TRBJ1-1; CDR3aa: CASTQLGERAEAFF; CDR3nt: TGTGCCAGCACCCAACTAGGGGAGAGGGCTGAAGCTTTCTTT
len: 11; d_gene: NA; v_gene: TRBV29-1; abundance: NA; j_gene: TRBJ2-1; CDR3aa: CSVVAAREQFF; CDR3nt: TGCAGCGTTGTCGCAGCCCGGGAGCAGTTCTTC
len: 12; d_gene: NA; v_gene: TRBV29-1; abundance: few; j_gene: TRBJ2-5; CDR3aa: CSVISVQETQYF; CDR3nt: TGCAGCGTTATCTCGGTCCAAGAGACCCAGTACTTC
len: 14; d_gene: NA; v_gene: TRBV6-6; abundance: NA; j_gene: TRBJ2-3; CDR3aa: CASSYDARADTQYF; CDR3nt: TGTGCCAGCAGTTACGACGCCAGGGCAGATACGCAGTATTTT
len: 18; d_gene: TRBD1; v_gene: TRBV5-6; abundance: NA; j_gene: TRBJ2-4; CDR3aa: CASSRRRGQAHWGGIQYF; CDR3nt: TGTGCCAGCAGCCGCCGACGGGGACAGGCTCATTGGGGCGGCATTCAGTACTTC
len: 14; d_gene: NA; v_gene: TRBV9; abundance: NA; j_gene: TRBJ2-5; CDR3aa: CASSTRPDDETQYF; CDR3nt: TGTGCCAGCAGCACTCGGCCCGACGATGAGACCCAGTACTTC
len: 13; d_gene: TRBD1; v_gene: TRBV28; abundance: NA; j_gene: TRBJ2-1; CDR3aa: CASSSRGTGEQFF; CDR3nt: TGTGCCAGCAGTTCCAGGGGGACGGGTGAGCAGTTCTTC
len: 12; d_gene: NA; v_gene: TRBV28; abundance: NA; j_gene: TRBJ1-6; CDR3aa: CASSFASSPLHF; CDR3nt: TGTGCCAGCAGTTTCGCTTCCTCACCCCTCCACTTT
len: 9; d_gene: NA; v_gene: TRBV19; abundance: once; j_gene: TRBJ1-2; CDR3aa: CARIHGYTF; CDR3nt: TGTGCCAGAATACATGGCTACACCTTC
len: 11; d_gene: TRBD1; v_gene: TRBV30; abundance: once; j_gene: TRBJ1-1; CDR3aa: CASAGGTEAFF; CDR3nt: TGTGCCTCAGCAGGGGGCACTGAAGCTTTCTTT
len: 16; d_gene: TRBD2; v_gene: TRBV19; abundance: NA; j_gene: TRBJ2-1; CDR3aa: CASSTRGGSSYNEQFF; CDR3nt: TGTGCCAGTAGTACCCGCGGGGGGAGCTCCTACAATGAGCAGTTCTTC
len: 14; d_gene: NA; v_gene: TRBV7-6; abundance: NA; j_gene: TRBJ2-1; CDR3aa: CASSLDPEYNEQFF; CDR3nt: TGTGCCAGCAGCTTAGATCCAGAATACAATGAGCAGTTCTTC
len: 16; d_gene: NA; v_gene: TRBV28; abundance: NA; j_gene: TRBJ1-1; CDR3aa: CASSFPRLGMNTEAFF; CDR3nt: TGTGCCAGCAGTTTTCCCCGCCTCGGGATGAACACTGAAGCTTTCTTT
len: 14; d_gene: TRBD2; v_gene: TRBV6-4; abundance: NA; j_gene: TRBJ2-7; CDR3aa: CASSASGTRSEQYF; CDR3nt: TGTGCCAGCAGTGCCTCCGGGACTAGAAGCGAGCAGTACTTC
len: 17; d_gene: TRBD2; v_gene: TRBV5-1; abundance: NA; j_gene: TRBJ2-2; CDR3aa: CASSSQLAGVNTGELFF; CDR3nt: TGCGCCAGCAGCTCGCAACTAGCGGGAGTTAACACCGGGGAGCTGTTTTTT
len: 13; d_gene: NA; v_gene: TRBV12-3/TRBV12-4; abundance: NA; j_gene: TRBJ2-5; CDR3aa: CASSLSQQETQYF; CDR3nt: TGTGCCAGCAGTTTAAGCCAGCAAGAGACCCAGTACTTC
len: 12; d_gene: NA; v_gene: TRBV6-2/TRBV6-3; abundance: NA; j_gene: TRBJ2-7; CDR3aa: CASSAVSYEQYF; CDR3nt: TGTGCCAGCAGTGCAGTAAGTTACGAGCAGTACTTC
len: 14; d_gene: NA; v_gene: TRBV30; abundance: once; j_gene: TRBJ1-6; CDR3aa: CAWTGSSYNSPLHF; CDR3nt: TGTGCCTGGACGGGAAGCTCCTATAATTCACCCCTCCACTTT
len: 14; d_gene: NA; v_gene: TRBV14; abundance: NA; j_gene: TRBJ2-7; CDR3aa: CASRHTGRGYEQYF; CDR3nt: TGTGCCAGCAGACATACCGGACGGGGCTACGAGCAGTACTTC
len: 13; d_gene: TRBD1; v_gene: TRBV7-9; abundance: NA; j_gene: TRBJ1-1; CDR3aa: CASSLGQGGEAFF; CDR3nt: TGTGCCAGCAGCTTAGGGCAGGGGGGAGAAGCTTTCTTT
len: 15; d_gene: TRBD2; v_gene: TRBV27; abundance: once; j_gene: TRBJ2-1; CDR3aa: CASSFVRGSGGEQFF; CDR3nt: TGTGCCAGCAGTTTTGTTCGCGGGAGTGGGGGTGAGCAGTTCTTC
len: 16; d_gene: TRBD1; v_gene: TRBV30; abundance: NA; j_gene: TRBJ2-5; CDR3aa: CAWRAPTGGSQETQYF; CDR3nt: TGTGCCTGGAGGGCCCCGACAGGGGGGAGCCAAGAGACCCAGTACTTC
len: 17; d_gene: NA; v_gene: TRBV4-2; abundance: NA; j_gene: TRBJ2-2; CDR3aa: CASSQDLGGGPPGELFF; CDR3nt: TGTGCCAGCAGCCAAGATTTAGGAGGGGGCCCACCCGGGGAGCTGTTTTTT
len: 17; d_gene: TRBD2; v_gene: TRBV2; abundance: few; j_gene: TRBJ2-3; CDR3aa: CASSDLGTSGFGDTQYF; CDR3nt: TGTGCCAGCAGTGATTTAGGGACTAGCGGGTTCGGAGATACGCAGTATTTT
len: 14; d_gene: NA; v_gene: TRBV3-1/TRBV3-2; abundance: NA; j_gene: TRBJ1-2; CDR3aa: CASSQAGPNYGYTF; CDR3nt: TGTGCCAGCAGCCAAGCAGGCCCGAACTATGGCTACACCTTC
len: 14; d_gene: TRBD1; v_gene: TRBV27; abundance: NA; j_gene: TRBJ1-1; CDR3aa: CASSPDRVGSEAFF; CDR3nt: TGTGCCAGCAGTCCCGACAGGGTGGGCTCTGAAGCTTTCTTT
len: 12; d_gene: NA; v_gene: TRBV19; abundance: NA; j_gene: TRBJ1-5; CDR3aa: CASSIDFQPQHF; CDR3nt: TGTGCCAGTAGTATCGATTTTCAGCCCCAGCATTTT
len: 13; d_gene: NA; v_gene: TRBV7-6; abundance: few; j_gene: TRBJ1-6; CDR3aa: CASSSTGNSPLHF; CDR3nt: TGTGCCAGCAGCTCAACAGGGAATTCACCCCTCCACTTT
len: 15; d_gene: TRBD2; v_gene: TRBV9; abundance: NA; j_gene: TRBJ2-3; CDR3aa: CASSVGGRASDTQYF; CDR3nt: TGTGCCAGCAGCGTGGGCGGGAGGGCATCAGATACGCAGTATTTT
len: 19; d_gene: NA; v_gene: TRBV15; abundance: NA; j_gene: TRBJ2-1; CDR3aa: CATNENKVVGPGRRNEQFF; CDR3nt: TGTGCCACCAACGAGAATAAGGTGGTGGGACCCGGCAGACGCAATGAGCAGTTCTTC
len: 14; d_gene: NA; v_gene: TRBV18; abundance: NA; j_gene: TRBJ2-7; CDR3aa: CASSPDRPPYEQYF; CDR3nt: TGTGCCAGCTCACCGGACAGACCGCCCTACGAGCAGTACTTC
len: 17; d_gene: TRBD1; v_gene: TRBV9; abundance: NA; j_gene: TRBJ1-3; CDR3aa: CASSVAGQVSSGNTIYF; CDR3nt: TGTGCCAGCAGCGTAGCGGGACAGGTCAGCTCTGGAAACACCATATATTTT
len: 12; d_gene: NA; v_gene: TRBV25-1; abundance: few; j_gene: TRBJ2-1; CDR3aa: CASSEIPGLQFF; CDR3nt: TGTGCCAGCAGTGAAATTCCAGGCCTGCAGTTCTTC
len: 17; d_gene: TRBD2; v_gene: TRBV6-2/TRBV6-3; abundance: NA; j_gene: TRBJ2-1; CDR3aa: CASSYAQGLAVTNEQFF; CDR3nt: TGTGCCAGCAGTTACGCCCAGGGACTAGCGGTTACCAATGAGCAGTTCTTC
len: 14; d_gene: TRBD1; v_gene: TRBV27; abundance: NA; j_gene: TRBJ2-7; CDR3aa: CASRPGQVSYEQYF; CDR3nt: TGTGCCAGCAGACCGGGACAGGTCTCCTACGAGCAGTACTTC
len: 14; d_gene: NA; v_gene: TRBV28; abundance: NA; j_gene: TRBJ1-2; CDR3aa: CASSIGSTGYGYTF; CDR3nt: TGTGCCAGCAGCATCGGTTCCACGGGCTATGGCTACACCTTC
len: 18; d_gene: NA; v_gene: TRBV4-3; abundance: NA; j_gene: TRBJ2-3; CDR3aa: CASSQAPLGSGYTDTQYF; CDR3nt: TGCGCCAGCAGCCAAGCCCCTCTCGGAAGCGGATACACAGATACGCAGTATTTT
len: 15; d_gene: NA; v_gene: TRBV30; abundance: few; j_gene: TRBJ1-1; CDR3aa: CAWSMWGTLNTEAFF; CDR3nt: TGTGCCTGGAGTATGTGGGGGACCTTGAACACTGAAGCTTTCTTT
len: 15; d_gene: TRBD2; v_gene: TRBV6-5; abundance: NA; j_gene: TRBJ2-1; CDR3aa: CASSYTSGSYNEQFF; CDR3nt: TGTGCCAGCAGTTACACTAGCGGTTCCTACAATGAGCAGTTCTTC
len: 13; d_gene: NA; v_gene: TRBV5-1; abundance: NA; j_gene: TRBJ1-3; CDR3aa: CASSSSGQNTIYF; CDR3nt: TGCGCCAGCAGCTCTTCTGGCCAAAACACCATATATTTT
len: 16; d_gene: NA; v_gene: TRBV28; abundance: NA; j_gene: TRBJ2-2; CDR3aa: CASSPARALTPGELFF; CDR3nt: TGTGCCAGCAGCCCCGCCAGGGCCCTTACGCCCGGGGAGCTGTTTTTT
len: 15; d_gene: NA; v_gene: TRBV19; abundance: NA; j_gene: TRBJ2-3; CDR3aa: CASSWDRGGTDTQYF; CDR3nt: TGTGCCAGTAGTTGGGACCGAGGCGGCACAGATACGCAGTATTTT
len: 13; d_gene: NA; v_gene: TRBV12-3/TRBV12-4; abundance: once; j_gene: TRBJ2-7; CDR3aa: CASSTKQGTEQYF; CDR3nt: TGTGCCAGCAGTACCAAACAGGGTACCGAGCAGTACTTC
len: 15; d_gene: NA; v_gene: TRBV19; abundance: once; j_gene: TRBJ1-5; CDR3aa: CASSMAVREGQPQHF; CDR3nt: TGTGCCAGTAGTATGGCCGTGAGGGAAGGTCAGCCCCAGCATTTT
len: 14; d_gene: TRBD1; v_gene: TRBV7-9; abundance: NA; j_gene: TRBJ2-7; CDR3aa: CASSSGQFGYEQYF; CDR3nt: TGTGCCAGCAGCTCGGGACAGTTCGGGTACGAGCAGTACTTC
len: 16; d_gene: NA; v_gene: TRBV24-1; abundance: NA; j_gene: TRBJ2-3; CDR3aa: CATSDPSGTRTDTQYF; CDR3nt: TGTGCCACCAGTGACCCCTCCGGAACCCGCACAGATACGCAGTATTTT
len: 14; d_gene: TRBD2; v_gene: TRBV9; abundance: NA; j_gene: TRBJ2-1; CDR3aa: CASSQRAGGDEQFF; CDR3nt: TGTGCCAGCAGCCAAAGAGCGGGAGGTGATGAGCAGTTCTTC
len: 16; d_gene: TRBD1; v_gene: TRBV18; abundance: NA; j_gene: TRBJ1-1; CDR3aa: CASSPPPGQGVTEAFF; CDR3nt: TGTGCCAGCTCACCACCTCCAGGACAGGGGGTCACTGAAGCTTTCTTT
len: 13; d_gene: NA; v_gene: TRBV30; abundance: NA; j_gene: TRBJ2-3; CDR3aa: CAWSYPPTDTQYF; CDR3nt: TGTGCCTGGAGCTACCCCCCGACAGATACGCAGTATTTT
len: 15; d_gene: NA; v_gene: TRBV2; abundance: NA; j_gene: TRBJ1-1; CDR3aa: CASSSTTVMNTEAFF; CDR3nt: TGTGCCAGCAGCTCCACGACAGTTATGAACACTGAAGCTTTCTTT
len: 16; d_gene: NA; v_gene: TRBV5-1; abundance: few; j_gene: TRBJ2-7; CDR3aa: CASSSNRGQSSYEQYF; CDR3nt: TGCGCCAGCAGCTCCAACCGCGGACAGAGCTCCTACGAGCAGTACTTC
len: 14; d_gene: NA; v_gene: TRBV6-2/TRBV6-3; abundance: NA; j_gene: TRBJ1-5; CDR3aa: CASSYGTEGRPQHF; CDR3nt: TGTGCCAGCAGTTACGGGACGGAGGGGCGGCCCCAGCATTTT
len: 15; d_gene: NA; v_gene: TRBV2; abundance: NA; j_gene: TRBJ2-1; CDR3aa: CASSVKARTYNEQFF; CDR3nt: TGTGCCAGCAGTGTAAAGGCTAGAACCTACAATGAGCAGTTCTTC